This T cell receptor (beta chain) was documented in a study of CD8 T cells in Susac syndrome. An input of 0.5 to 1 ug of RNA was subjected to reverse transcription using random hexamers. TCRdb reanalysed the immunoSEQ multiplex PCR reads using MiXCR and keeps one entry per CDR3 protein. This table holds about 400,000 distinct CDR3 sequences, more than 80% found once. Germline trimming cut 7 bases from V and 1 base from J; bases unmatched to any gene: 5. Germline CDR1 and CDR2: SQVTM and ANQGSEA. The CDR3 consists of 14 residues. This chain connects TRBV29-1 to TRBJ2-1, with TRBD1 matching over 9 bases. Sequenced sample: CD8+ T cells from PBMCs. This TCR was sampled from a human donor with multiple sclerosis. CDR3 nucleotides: TGCAGCGATGGGACAGGGATATCCTACAATGAGCAGTTCTTC. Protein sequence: CSDGTGISYNEQFF.